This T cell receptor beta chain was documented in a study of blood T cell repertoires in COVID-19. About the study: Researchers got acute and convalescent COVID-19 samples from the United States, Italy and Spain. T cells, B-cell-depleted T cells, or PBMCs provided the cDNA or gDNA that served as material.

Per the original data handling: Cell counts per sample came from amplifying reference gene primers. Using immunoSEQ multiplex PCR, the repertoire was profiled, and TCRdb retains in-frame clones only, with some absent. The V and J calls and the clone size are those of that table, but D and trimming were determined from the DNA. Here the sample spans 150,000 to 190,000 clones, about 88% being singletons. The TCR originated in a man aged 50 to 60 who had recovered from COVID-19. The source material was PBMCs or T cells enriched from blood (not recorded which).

The CDR3 DNA reads TGTGCCAGCAGCTCTCTAGTGAGCTATGGCTACACCTTC. This gives the protein CASSSLVSYGYTF. The genes are TRBV7-9 and TRBJ1-2, with no clear D. Germline V gives CDR1 SEHNR, CDR2 FQNEAQ (reference sequence). V lost 4 bases and J 4 bases, leaving 10 bases between the germline ends. CDR3 length: 13 residues.